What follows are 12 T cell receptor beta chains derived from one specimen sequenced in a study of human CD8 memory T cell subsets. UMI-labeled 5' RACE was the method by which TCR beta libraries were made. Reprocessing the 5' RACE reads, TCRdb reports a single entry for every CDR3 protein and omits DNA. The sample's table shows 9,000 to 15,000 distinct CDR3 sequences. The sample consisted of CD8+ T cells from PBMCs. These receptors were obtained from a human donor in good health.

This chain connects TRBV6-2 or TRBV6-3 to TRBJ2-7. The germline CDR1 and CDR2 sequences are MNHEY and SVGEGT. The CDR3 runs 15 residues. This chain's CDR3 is CASSTQNYFSGEQYF.

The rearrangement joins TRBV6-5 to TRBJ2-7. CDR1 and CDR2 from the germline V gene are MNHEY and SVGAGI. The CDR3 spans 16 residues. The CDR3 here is CASSYPTSGSSYEQYF.

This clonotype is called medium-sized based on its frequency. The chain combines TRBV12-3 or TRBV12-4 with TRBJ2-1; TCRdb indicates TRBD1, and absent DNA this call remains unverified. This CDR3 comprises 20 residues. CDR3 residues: CASSSRTGGLSPSSYNEQFF.

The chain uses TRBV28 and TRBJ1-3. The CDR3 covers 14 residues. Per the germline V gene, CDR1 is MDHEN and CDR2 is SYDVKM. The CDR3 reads CASSLRFSGNTIYF.

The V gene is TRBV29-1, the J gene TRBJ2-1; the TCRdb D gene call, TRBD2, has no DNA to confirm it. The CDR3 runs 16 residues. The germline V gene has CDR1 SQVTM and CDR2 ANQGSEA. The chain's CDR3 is CSVEEGRTSSYNEQFF.

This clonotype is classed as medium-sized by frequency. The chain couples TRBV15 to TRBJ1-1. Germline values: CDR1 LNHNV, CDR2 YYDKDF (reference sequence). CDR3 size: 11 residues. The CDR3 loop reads CASGAGLEAFF.

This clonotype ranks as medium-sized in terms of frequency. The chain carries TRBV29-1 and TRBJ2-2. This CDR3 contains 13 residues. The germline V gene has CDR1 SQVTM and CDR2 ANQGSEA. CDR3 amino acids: CSAESGNTGELFF.

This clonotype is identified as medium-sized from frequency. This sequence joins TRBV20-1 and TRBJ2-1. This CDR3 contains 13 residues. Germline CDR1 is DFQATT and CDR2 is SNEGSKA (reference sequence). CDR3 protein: CSARDLEHNEQFF.

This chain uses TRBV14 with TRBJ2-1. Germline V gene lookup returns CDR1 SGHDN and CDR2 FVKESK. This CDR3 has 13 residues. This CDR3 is CASSQVPDNEQFF.

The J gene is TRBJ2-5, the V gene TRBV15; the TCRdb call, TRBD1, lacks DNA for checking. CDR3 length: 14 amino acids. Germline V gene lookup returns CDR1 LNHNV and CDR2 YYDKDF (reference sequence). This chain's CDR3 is CATSRAGTEETQYF.

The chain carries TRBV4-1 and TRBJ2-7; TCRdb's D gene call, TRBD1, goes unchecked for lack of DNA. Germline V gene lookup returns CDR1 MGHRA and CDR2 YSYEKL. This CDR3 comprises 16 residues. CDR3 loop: CASSQSPGFYAGEQYF.

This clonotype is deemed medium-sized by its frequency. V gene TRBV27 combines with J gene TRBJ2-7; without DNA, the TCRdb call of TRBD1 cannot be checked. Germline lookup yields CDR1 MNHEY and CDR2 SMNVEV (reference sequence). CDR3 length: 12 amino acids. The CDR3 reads CASSLLGDEQYF.